These 16 T cell receptor beta chains came from one sample sequenced in a study of cytomegalovirus exposure and HLA in healthy donors. PCR involved 60 Vbeta and 13 Jbeta primers. Data came from immunoSEQ multiplex PCR; TCRdb stores just in-frame clones and leaves some out. The table has 99,000 or so clones, 83% seen once; the top ten hold 5% to 6.5%. Material: PBMCs. All receptors come from a man between 18 and 29 years old in good health and CMV-seronegative.

The table lists this clone with a few counts. The chain carries TRBV19 and TRBJ1-2, with TRBD1 identical over 8 bases. From germline, CDR1 is LNHDA and CDR2 SQIVND (reference sequence). After removal of 6 bases from V and 3 bases from J, the junction contained 9 bases not matched to a gene. The CDR3 totals 15 residues. CDR3 region: CASSLRTGSYYGYTF. The CDR3 DNA reads TGTGCCAGTAGCCTTAGGACAGGGAGTTACTATGGCTACACCTTC.

This chain joins TRBV7-8 and TRBJ2-7, with 15 bases lining up with TRBD2. The CDR3 is made up of 19 amino acids. CDR1 is SGHVS and CDR2 is FQNEAQ in the germline V gene. Unmatched junction bases numbered 18, after V lost 7 bases and J lost 5 bases. The CDR3 sequence is CASNRQNGLAGGPPHEQYF. CDR3 nucleotides: TGTGCCAGCAACCGACAAAATGGACTAGCGGGAGGGCCCCCTCACGAGCAGTACTTC.

The chain uses TRBV7-2 and TRBJ2-5; 8 bases are shared with TRBD2. The better agreement between TRBJ2-7 and the DNA end casts doubt on the J call. This CDR3 is 16 amino acids long. Germline CDR1 is SGHTA and CDR2 is FQGNSA. The CDR3 DNA is TGTGCCAGCAGGGGATCCCTTGCGGGAGGAATCTACGAGCAGTACTTC. As protein: CASRGSLAGGIYEQYF.

The rearrangement joins TRBV11-3 to TRBJ2-1; 9 bases line up with TRBD2. Germline values: CDR1 SGHNT, CDR2 YENEEA. This CDR3 spans 13 amino acids. With 8 bases clipped from V and 4 bases from J, the junction kept 3 bases outside the gene matches. CDR3 sequence (DNA): TGTGCCAGCCTGGCGGGAGGGTACAATGAGCAGTTCTTC. Amino acid sequence: CASLAGGYNEQFF.

The V call is TRBV27, the J call TRBJ2-5; 8 nucleotides match TRBD1. The CDR3 has 19 residues. CDR1 is MNHEY, CDR2 SMNVEV, per germline (reference sequence). The junction had 16 bases not matched to a gene; V was cut back by 1 base and J by 3 bases. The CDR3 DNA sequence: TGTGCCAGCAGTTTATGGTTCGGTGACAGGGGCCGAATGGAAGAGACCCAGTACTTC. Amino acid sequence: CASSLWFGDRGRMEETQYF.

Of note for this clone: One junction end does not reproduce the germline sequence, and a read error may be involved. This sequence joins TRBV7-9 and TRBJ2-1; 7 bases are a match to TRBD2. Germline V gene sequence: CDR1 SEHNR, CDR2 FQNEAQ (reference sequence). The CDR3 has 14 residues. CDR3 bases: TGTTCCAGCAGCTTCACTTGGGGGGGGGATGAGCAGTTCTTC. Its translation: CSSSFTWGGDEQFF.

As to this clone: Germline is not matched at one junction end, which may reflect a read error. J is TRBJ2-5 and V is TRBV6-1, with 13 bases matching TRBD2. Near its end, the DNA agrees better with TRBJ2-7, so the J call may be wrong. Germline CDR1 reads MNHNS; CDR2 reads SASEGT. This CDR3 is built from 15 residues. The CDR3 sequence is CVSSGGTSGIYEQYF. CDR3 DNA: TGTGTCAGCAGTGGTGGGACTAGCGGGATTTACGAGCAGTACTTC.

The chain couples TRBV6-6 to TRBJ1-5; D unresolved. CDR1 and CDR2 from the germline V gene are MNHNY and SVGAGI (reference sequence). This CDR3 has 12 amino acids. Trimming stripped 2 bases from V and 5 bases from J, with 4 bases between. The CDR3 is CASSYSYQPQHF. The CDR3 coding sequence is TGTGCCAGCAGTTACAGCTATCAGCCCCAGCATTTT.

This chain connects TRBV2 to TRBJ2-1, with TRBD2 as a possible D gene (5 bases). The germline V gene has CDR1 SNHLY and CDR2 FYNNEI. The CDR3 totals 13 residues. V lost 6 bases and J 16 bases, leaving 22 bases between the germline ends. The CDR3 sequence is CASRPLWVLDGFF. The CDR3 DNA is TGTGCCAGCAGGCCCTTGTGGGTACTAGATGGTTTCTTC.

The V gene is TRBV11-2, the J gene TRBJ2-7; perhaps TRBD1 as D (7 bases). CDR1 SGHAT and CDR2 FQNNGV come from the germline V gene. CDR3 length equals 17 residues. Deletions cut 5 bases from V and 0 bases from J, with 20 bases between. The CDR3 here is CASSLRGFRGVSYEQYF. The CDR3 DNA reads TGTGCCAGCAGCCTTAGAGGGTTCAGGGGGGTCTCCTACGAGCAGTACTTC. The full variable domain, completed using reference TRBV11-2 and TRBJ2-7, is EAGVAQSPRYKIIEKRQSVAFWCNPISGHATLYWYQQILGQGPKLLIQFQNNGVVDDSQLPKDRFSAERLKGVDSTLKIQPAKLEDSAVYLCASSLRGFRGVSYEQYFGPGTRLTVT.

The J gene is TRBJ2-3, the V gene TRBV10-1, with 11 bases aligning to TRBD2. The V gene's germline CDR1 is WNHNN and CDR2 SYGVQD (reference sequence). The CDR3 has 15 residues. The V and J ends lost 6 bases and 2 bases, in that order; junction bases with no gene match: 4. In DNA form, the CDR3 reads TGCGCCAGCAGGGGACTAGCGGAGAACACAGATACGCAGTATTTT. Translating it yields CASRGLAENTDTQYF.

CDR3 protein: CAISEGQPYGYTF. Here the CDR3 DNA reads TGTGCCATCAGTGAAGGACAGCCCTATGGCTACACCTTC. The rearrangement uses TRBV10-3 and TRBJ1-2, with a tentative D call TRBD1 (6 bases). Deletions cut 3 bases from V and 4 bases from J, with 9 bases between. Germline-derived CDR1 and CDR2 are ENHRY and SYGVKD. The CDR3 consists of 13 residues.

The chain has TRBV9 and TRBJ2-1; D not certain. Per the germline V gene, CDR1 is SGDLS and CDR2 is YYNGEE. There are 14 residues in the CDR3. Trimming removed 3 bases at V and 3 bases at J, with 10 bases between. CDR3 sequence (DNA): TGTGCCAGCAGCGGGAGTTCCGACTACAATGAGCAGTTCTTC. Translating it yields CASSGSSDYNEQFF.

V is TRBV2 and J is TRBJ2-1; a possible D gene is TRBD2 (6 bases). Looked up from germline, CDR1 is SNHLY and CDR2 is FYNNEI. V was pared by 4 bases and J by 11 bases, with 12 bases between. CDR3 length: 12 amino acids. CDR3 protein: CASSGVSGKQFF. CDR3 DNA: TGTGCCAGCAGTGGGGTTAGCGGCAAGCAGTTCTTC.

The J gene is TRBJ1-5, the V gene TRBV4-1; tentative D call: TRBD1 (6 bases). The CDR3 sequence is 16 residues long. The germline gives CDR1 MGHRA, CDR2 YSYEKL. Trimming cost V 0 bases and J 2 bases, with 11 bases left between them. The CDR3 DNA follows: TGCGCCAGCAGCCAAGATCAACAGGGCGGCAATCAGCCCCAGCATTTT. It is translated as CASSQDQQGGNQPQHF.

This clone was picked up a small number of times. The chain is built from TRBV5-4 and TRBJ1-5, with a tentative D call TRBD1 (6 bases). Germline V CDR1 and CDR2: SGHNT, YYREEE (reference sequence). The CDR3 is 14 residues long. Trimming stripped 2 bases from V and 2 bases from J, with 8 bases between. The CDR3 sequence: CASSLGGGNQPQHF. The CDR3 DNA reads as TGTGCCAGCAGCTTAGGGGGTGGCAATCAGCCCCAGCATTTT.